This T cell receptor beta chain was retrieved from a study of post-analysis software for immune sequencing data. Study-wide results and limits: Those with multiple sclerosis, the patient group, showed significantly lower normalized Chao1 diversity than controls. In patients, TRBV5-6, TRBV5-1 and TRBV20-1 belonged to 4 or 5 TRBV segments found more frequently than in controls.

Unique molecular identifiers had been added to the TCR beta cDNA libraries. One entry per CDR3 protein, called by TCRdb with MiXCR from the PCR reads. The sample records around 500,000 distinct CDR3 sequences, 34% being singletons. A remark on this clonotype: Its specificity is not known.

V was cut by 2 bases and J by 6 bases, with 15 bases left in between. The CDR3 covers 15 residues. The V gene's germline CDR1 is MGHRA and CDR2 YSYEKL. The rearrangement uses TRBV4-1 and TRBJ2-3; no firm D call. Sequences were obtained from blood. The sequence was collected from a girl under 18 with multiple sclerosis. CDR3 residues: CASSQLGSTSDTQYF. CDR3 DNA sequence: TGCGCCAGCAGCCAACTAGGAAGCACTTCTGATACGCAGTATTTT.